Listed below are T cell receptor beta chains from one sample, sequenced in a study of tumor and adjacent non-tumor tissue in lung cancer. TCRdb re-analysed the multiplex PCR reads in MiXCR, keeping a single row per CDR3 protein. Here the sample spans over 110,000 distinct CDR3 sequences, around 61% being singletons. The sample taken for sequencing was lung tumor tissue. These receptors were taken from a man in his fifties or sixties with small cell lung cancer. Each CDR3 is given with its conserved first and last residue. A D gene is named only where the DNA matches it firmly. Some rows have no size entry. The others give once, few or many, or a class for an expanded clone.

V gene	clone size	D gene	J gene	CDR3 DNA	CDR3 protein
TRBV29-1	NA	TRBD2	TRBJ2-7	TGCAGCGTTTGGCTAGCGGGCAAAACCTACGACCAGTACTTC	CSVWLAGKTYDQYF
TRBV20-1	NA	NA	TRBJ2-2	TGCAGTGCCCGGATGAAGACTTTCACCGGGGAGCTGTTTTTT	CSARMKTFTGELFF
TRBV12-3/TRBV12-4	NA	NA	TRBJ2-1	TGTCCCAGCAGTCCGTCTAAGCCAACCTACAATGAGCAGTTCTTC	CPSSPSKPTYNEQFF
TRBV11-3	NA	NA	TRBJ2-1	TGTGCCAGCAGTTTATCTCAATGGAGCAATGAGCAGTTCTTC	CASSLSQWSNEQFF
TRBV6-1	many	NA	TRBJ2-2	TGTGCCAGCAGTGAAGGGAGGGGTACTAACACCGGGGAGCTGTTTTTT	CASSEGRGTNTGELFF
TRBV6-1	many	NA	TRBJ2-3	TGTGCCAGCAGTGAATGGCCGCCGATTACGCAGTATTTT	CASSEWPPITQYF
TRBV20-1	NA	TRBD1	TRBJ1-2	TGCAGTGCAGAGAACAGGGGGCGAAACCTTCGGTATGGCTACACCTTC	CSAENRGRNLRYGYTF
TRBV11-3	once	NA	TRBJ2-1	TGTGCCAGCAGCATGGGAGAGCGATCCTACAATGAGCAGTTCTTC	CASSMGERSYNEQFF
TRBV6-1	once	TRBD1	TRBJ1-2	TGTGCCAGCGCGGGACAGGGTGGTATTTATGGCGACATCTTC	CASAGQGGIYGDIF
TRBV11-1	NA	TRBD2	TRBJ2-1	TGTGCCAGTAGCTTCACTAGCGGGATTAATGAGCAGTTCTTC	CASSFTSGINEQFF
TRBV20-1	NA	NA	TRBJ1-1	TGCAGTGCTCGACGGGGGGCGGGGAACACTGAAGCTTTCTTT	CSARRGAGNTEAFF
TRBV28	many	NA	TRBJ2-1	TGTGCCAGCAGTTTAGCTGGGGACTACAATGAGCAGTTCTTC	CASSLAGDYNEQFF
TRBV12-3/TRBV12-4	NA	NA	TRBJ2-1	TGTGCCAGCAGTCCGAGAGGGGCCTCCTACAATGAGCAGTTCTTC	CASSPRGASYNEQFF
TRBV20-1	NA	NA	TRBJ2-6	TGCAGTGCCCGGGACACGTCCCGGGGGGCCAACGTCCTGACTTTC	CSARDTSRGANVLTF
TRBV29-1	NA	NA	TRBJ1-1	TGCAGCGTTGGCGGGCGGGGAAGGGGCACTGAAGCTTTCTTT	CSVGGRGRGTEAFF
TRBV5-5	many	TRBD1	TRBJ2-5	TGTGCCAGCAGCTCCCGACCGCGACAGGGGCATTTAGAGACCCAGTACTTC	CASSSRPRQGHLETQYF
TRBV20-1	NA	TRBD1	TRBJ1-2	TGCAGTGCTACACAGTACAGGGGATTGTCTAGCTACACCTTC	CSATQYRGLSSYTF
TRBV29-1	many	TRBD1	TRBJ2-1	TGCAGCGTTGCGGGGACAGGGGACAATGAGCAGTTCTTC	CSVAGTGDNEQFF
TRBV20-1	NA	TRBD2	TRBJ2-5	TGCAGTGCTAGAGATCAAAATAGCGGGAGGGATAAGACCCAGTACTTC	CSARDQNSGRDKTQYF
TRBV12-5	NA	NA	TRBJ2-3	TGTGCTAGTGGCACTACACGTGCTAGCACAGATACGCAGTATTTT	CASGTTRASTDTQYF
TRBV29-1	NA	TRBD1	TRBJ1-2	TGCAGCAGGGGACAGGGAGACTACGGCTACACCTTC	CSRGQGDYGYTF
TRBV12-3/TRBV12-4	many	NA	TRBJ2-2	TGTGCCAGCAGTCCTGGGACATCGAACACCGGGGAGCTGTTTTTT	CASSPGTSNTGELFF
TRBV5-1	NA	NA	TRBJ1-6	TGCGCCAGCAGCTTGAACTCCTATAATTCACCCCTCCACTTT	CASSLNSYNSPLHF
TRBV11-1	many	TRBD1	TRBJ2-7	TGTGCCAGCAGCCGGACAGGGGGCTCCTACGAGCGGTACTTC	CASSRTGGSYERYF
TRBV11-2	NA	TRBD2	TRBJ2-1	TGTGCCAGCAGCCACCGGGGTGGGACTATAGGGAGTAGTGAGCAGTTCTTC	CASSHRGGTIGSSEQFF
TRBV9	NA	NA	TRBJ1-6	TGTACCAGCAGCGTAACAGGGAGCTCCTATAATTCACCCCTCCACTTT	CTSSVTGSSYNSPLHF
TRBV6-5	NA	TRBD2	TRBJ2-1	TGTGCCAGCAGACTCCTAGCGGGAGGGTACAATGAGCAGTTCTTC	CASRLLAGGYNEQFF
TRBV6-1	NA	TRBD1	TRBJ2-7	TGTACCAGCAGCCCGGACAGGGGCACCGAGCAGTACTTC	CTSSPDRGTEQYF
TRBV11-2	NA	NA	TRBJ2-1	TGTGCCAGTAGCTTAGCGGCGGTGATCTCCTACAATGAGCAGTTCTTC	CASSLAAVISYNEQFF
TRBV6-1	NA	TRBD1	TRBJ2-2	TGTGCCAGCAGTTCGACAGGGGGCATCGGGGAGCTCTTTTTT	CASSSTGGIGELFF
TRBV28	many	NA	TRBJ2-7	TGTGCCAGCAGTTTTAGAGGGGGTCGGCAGTACTTC	CASSFRGGRQYF
TRBV29-1	NA	NA	TRBJ1-1	TGCAGCGCGACCCTGGGTGGTATCACTGAAGCTTTCTTT	CSATLGGITEAFF
TRBV11-2	NA	NA	TRBJ2-2	TGTGCCAGCAGCAGGGGTTCACCCTGGGGGCTGTTTTTT	CASSRGSPWGLFF
TRBV20-1	once	NA	TRBJ2-7	TGCAATGCTAGAGATCTCGGGAATTCCTACGAGCAGTACTTC	CNARDLGNSYEQYF
TRBV11-3	NA	TRBD1	TRBJ1-1	TGTGCAAGTAGCTTAGAAGGGGGCAATGAAGCTTTCTTT	CASSLEGGNEAFF
TRBV21-1	once	NA	TRBJ2-3	TGTGCCAGCGATCCGGGTGGGAACACAGATACGCAGTATTTT	CASDPGGNTDTQYF
TRBV11-3	NA	NA	TRBJ1-1	TGTACTAGCAGCCGAGTTGCAGGGTCGGCCACTGAAGCTTTCTTT	CTSSRVAGSATEAFF
TRBV4-2	many	NA	TRBJ1-5	TGTGCCAGCAGCCAAGATCTTGGGAATCAGCCCCAGCATTTT	CASSQDLGNQPQHF
TRBV20-1	NA	NA	TRBJ1-6	TGCAGTGCTAAAGAGATCGAGGCAGCCCTCCATTCACCACTCCACTTT	CSAKEIEAALHSPLHF
TRBV11-3	NA	NA	TRBJ2-7	TGTGCCAGCAGCTTGACTGACGGTACCTACGAGCAGTACTTC	CASSLTDGTYEQYF
TRBV7-2	NA	TRBD2	TRBJ2-3	TGTGCCACAGACCCACTTCGGGAGGGCCTTGCAGATACGCAGTATTTT	CATDPLREGLADTQYF
TRBV5-4	few	TRBD1	TRBJ2-2	TGTGCCAGCAGGTCTGGACAGGGCATCGGGGAGCTGTTTTTT	CASRSGQGIGELFF
TRBV29-1	many	TRBD2	TRBJ2-3	TGCAGCGCCTCGGGGGAGCGGGAGCATGGGTTGACAGATACGCAGTATTTT	CSASGEREHGLTDTQYF
TRBV11-2	many	TRBD2	TRBJ2-1	TGTGCCAGCAGCCCACTAGCGGGATGGGGTGAGCAGTTCTTC	CASSPLAGWGEQFF
TRBV5-1	few	TRBD2	TRBJ2-1	TGCGCCAGCAGCTTGGCCGGGCTAGCGGGAGTGGGGTACAATGAGCAGTTCTTC	CASSLAGLAGVGYNEQFF